A selection of T cell receptor beta chains follows, all from one sample in a study of spatial heterogeneity in lung cancer. TCRdb reprocessed the 5' RACE reads with MiXCR, giving one entry per CDR3 protein. The profile shows 50,000 to 65,000 distinct CDR3 sequences, approximately 8.9% of them singletons. The sample was PBMCs, taken at surgery. These receptors were taken from a female donor with early-stage non-small cell lung cancer. Both conserved end residues are part of each CDR3. The D gene is left open where the match is weak. For some rows the clone size is stated as once, few or many, or as a class when expanded; others skip it.

clone size,J gene,V gene,D gene,CDR3 DNA,CDR3 protein
many,TRBJ1-4,TRBV29-1,TRBD1,TGCAGCGCAGGACAGGGTGGGGAAAAACTGTTTTTT,CSAGQGGEKLFF
many,TRBJ2-3,TRBV19,-,TGTGCCAGTACCCCCGGGATGAGAACAGATACGCAGTATTTT,CASTPGMRTDTQYF
many,TRBJ1-2,TRBV5-1,TRBD1,TGCGCCAGCAGCTTGGGACAGGGCTTCGACTATGGCTACACCTTC,CASSLGQGFDYGYTF
few,TRBJ2-7,TRBV5-1,-,TGCGCCAGCAGCTTAACGTCGTCCTACGAGCAGTACTTC,CASSLTSSYEQYF
few,TRBJ1-1,TRBV18,-,TGTGCCAGCTCACCCTCACCGAACACTGAAGCTTTCTTT,CASSPSPNTEAFF
-,TRBJ1-3,TRBV6-5,-,TGTGCCAGCAGTCCAACCTGGCCCAGCTCTGGAAACACCATATATTTT,CASSPTWPSSGNTIYF
few,TRBJ2-2,TRBV9,-,TGTGCCAGCAGCGTAGACTTCCTCGGGGAGCTGTTTTTT,CASSVDFLGELFF
few,TRBJ1-1,TRBV30,-,TGTGCCTGGATCCTCTTACCTGGGGCCACTGAAGCTTTCTTT,CAWILLPGATEAFF
many,TRBJ1-1,TRBV12-3/TRBV12-4,TRBD1,TGTGCCAGCAGCGATGGACAGGCAAAAGCTTTCTTT,CASSDGQAKAFF
-,TRBJ1-1,TRBV6-6,-,TGTGCCAGCAGTCGCGAGACAGAAGTGTTTCTTATGAACACTGAAGCTTTCTTT,CASSRETEVFLMNTEAFF
few,TRBJ1-1,TRBV5-4,-,TGTGCCAGCAGCTCTTCCCTTGGACAGCCCTCGAACACTGAAGCTTTCTTT,CASSSSLGQPSNTEAFF